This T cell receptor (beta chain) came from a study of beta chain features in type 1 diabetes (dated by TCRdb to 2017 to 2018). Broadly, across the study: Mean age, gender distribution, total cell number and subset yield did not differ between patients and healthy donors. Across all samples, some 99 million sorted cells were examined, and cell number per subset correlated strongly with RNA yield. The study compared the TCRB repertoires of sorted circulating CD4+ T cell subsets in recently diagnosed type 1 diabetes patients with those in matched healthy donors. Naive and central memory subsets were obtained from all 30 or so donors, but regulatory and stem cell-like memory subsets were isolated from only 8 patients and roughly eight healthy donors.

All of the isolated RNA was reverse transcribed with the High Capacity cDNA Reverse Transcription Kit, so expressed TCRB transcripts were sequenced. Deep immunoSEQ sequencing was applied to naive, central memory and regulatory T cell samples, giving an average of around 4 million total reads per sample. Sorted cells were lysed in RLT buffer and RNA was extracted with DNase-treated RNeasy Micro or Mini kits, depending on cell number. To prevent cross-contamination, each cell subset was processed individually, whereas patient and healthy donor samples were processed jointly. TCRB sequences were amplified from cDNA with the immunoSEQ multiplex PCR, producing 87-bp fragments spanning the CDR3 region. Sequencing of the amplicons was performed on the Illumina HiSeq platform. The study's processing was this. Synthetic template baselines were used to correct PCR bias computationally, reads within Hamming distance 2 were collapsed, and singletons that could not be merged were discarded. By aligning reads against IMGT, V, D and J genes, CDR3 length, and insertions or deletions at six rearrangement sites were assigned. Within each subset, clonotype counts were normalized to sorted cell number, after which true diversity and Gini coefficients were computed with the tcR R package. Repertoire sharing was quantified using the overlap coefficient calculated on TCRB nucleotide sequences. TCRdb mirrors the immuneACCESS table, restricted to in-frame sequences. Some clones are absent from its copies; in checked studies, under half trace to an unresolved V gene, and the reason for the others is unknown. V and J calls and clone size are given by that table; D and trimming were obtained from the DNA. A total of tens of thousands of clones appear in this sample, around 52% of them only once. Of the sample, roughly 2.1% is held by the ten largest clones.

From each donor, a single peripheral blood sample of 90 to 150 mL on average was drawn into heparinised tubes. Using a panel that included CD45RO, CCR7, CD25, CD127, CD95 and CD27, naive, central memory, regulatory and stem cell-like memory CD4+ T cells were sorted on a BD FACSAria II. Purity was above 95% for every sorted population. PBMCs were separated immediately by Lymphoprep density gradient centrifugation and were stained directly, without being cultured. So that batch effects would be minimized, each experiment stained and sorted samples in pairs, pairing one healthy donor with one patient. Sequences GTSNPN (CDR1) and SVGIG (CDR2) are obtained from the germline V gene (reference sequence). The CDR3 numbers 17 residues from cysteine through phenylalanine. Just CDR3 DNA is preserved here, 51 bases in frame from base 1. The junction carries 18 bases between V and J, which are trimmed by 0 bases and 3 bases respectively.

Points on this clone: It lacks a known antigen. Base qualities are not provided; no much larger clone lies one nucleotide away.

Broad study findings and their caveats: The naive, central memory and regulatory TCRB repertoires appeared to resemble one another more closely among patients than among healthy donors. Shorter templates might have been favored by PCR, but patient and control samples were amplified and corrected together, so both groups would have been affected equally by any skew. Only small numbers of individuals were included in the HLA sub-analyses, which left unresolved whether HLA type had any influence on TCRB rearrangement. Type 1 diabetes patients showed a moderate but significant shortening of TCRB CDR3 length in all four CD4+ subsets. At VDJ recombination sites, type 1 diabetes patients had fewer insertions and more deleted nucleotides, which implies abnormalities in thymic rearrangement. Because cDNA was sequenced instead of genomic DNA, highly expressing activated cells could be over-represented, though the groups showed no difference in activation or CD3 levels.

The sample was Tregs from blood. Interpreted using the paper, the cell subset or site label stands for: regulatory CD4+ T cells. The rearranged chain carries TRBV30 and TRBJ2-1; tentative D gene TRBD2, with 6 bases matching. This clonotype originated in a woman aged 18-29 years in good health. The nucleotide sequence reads TGTGCCTGGAGTGTACGATGGGGGACTGCTCTCTACAATGAGCAGTTCTTC. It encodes CAWSVRWGTALYNEQFF.